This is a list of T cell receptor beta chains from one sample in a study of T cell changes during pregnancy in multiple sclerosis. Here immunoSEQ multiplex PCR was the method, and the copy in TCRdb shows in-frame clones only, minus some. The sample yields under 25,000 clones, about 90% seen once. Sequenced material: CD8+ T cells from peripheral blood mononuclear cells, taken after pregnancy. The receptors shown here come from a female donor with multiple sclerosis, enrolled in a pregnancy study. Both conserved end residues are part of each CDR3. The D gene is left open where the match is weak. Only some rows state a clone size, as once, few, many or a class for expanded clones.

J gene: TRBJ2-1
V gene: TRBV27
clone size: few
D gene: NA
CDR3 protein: CASSLSTYYEQFF
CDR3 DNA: TGTGCCAGCAGCCTTTCCACTTACTATGAGCAGTTCTTC

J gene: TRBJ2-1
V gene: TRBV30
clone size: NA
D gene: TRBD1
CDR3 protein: CAWSERDRGPNEQFF
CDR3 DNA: TGTGCCTGGAGCGAACGGGACAGGGGTCCCAATGAGCAGTTCTTC

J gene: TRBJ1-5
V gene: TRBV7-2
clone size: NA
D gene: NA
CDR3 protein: CASSPNSHNQPQHF
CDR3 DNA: TGTGCCAGCAGCCCAAACAGCCACAATCAGCCCCAGCATTTT

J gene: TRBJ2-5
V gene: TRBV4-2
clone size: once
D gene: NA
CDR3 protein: CASSQEDREKETQYF
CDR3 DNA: TGTGCCAGCAGCCAAGAGGACAGAGAGAAAGAGACCCAGTACTTC

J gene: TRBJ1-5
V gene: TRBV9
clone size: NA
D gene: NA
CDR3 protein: CASSASDGLGPQHF
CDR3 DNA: TGTGCCAGCAGCGCCTCGGACGGACTTGGGCCCCAGCATTTT

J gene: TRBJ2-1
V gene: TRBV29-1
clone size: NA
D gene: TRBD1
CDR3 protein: CSVENPDRGTYNEQFF
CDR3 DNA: TGCAGCGTTGAGAACCCGGACAGGGGCACTTACAATGAGCAGTTCTTC

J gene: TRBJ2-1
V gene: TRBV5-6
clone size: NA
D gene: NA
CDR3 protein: CASSLEGLPNEQFF
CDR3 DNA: TGTGCCAGCAGCCTGGAGGGACTTCCCAATGAGCAGTTCTTC

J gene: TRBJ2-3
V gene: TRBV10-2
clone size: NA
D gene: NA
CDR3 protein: CASSESRQVFAHTDTQYF
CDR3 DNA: TGCGCCAGCAGTGAGTCGAGGCAAGTTTTCGCCCACACAGATACGCAGTATTTT

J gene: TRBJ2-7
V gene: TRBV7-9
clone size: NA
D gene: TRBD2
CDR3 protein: CASSSGTSGYYEQYF
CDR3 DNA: TGTGCCAGCAGCTCCGGGACTAGCGGCTACTACGAGCAGTACTTC

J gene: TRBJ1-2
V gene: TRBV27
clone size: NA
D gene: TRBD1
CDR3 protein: CASSVDRTGAGYGYTF
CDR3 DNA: TGTGCCAGCAGTGTTGACCGGACAGGGGCTGGCTATGGCTACACCTTC